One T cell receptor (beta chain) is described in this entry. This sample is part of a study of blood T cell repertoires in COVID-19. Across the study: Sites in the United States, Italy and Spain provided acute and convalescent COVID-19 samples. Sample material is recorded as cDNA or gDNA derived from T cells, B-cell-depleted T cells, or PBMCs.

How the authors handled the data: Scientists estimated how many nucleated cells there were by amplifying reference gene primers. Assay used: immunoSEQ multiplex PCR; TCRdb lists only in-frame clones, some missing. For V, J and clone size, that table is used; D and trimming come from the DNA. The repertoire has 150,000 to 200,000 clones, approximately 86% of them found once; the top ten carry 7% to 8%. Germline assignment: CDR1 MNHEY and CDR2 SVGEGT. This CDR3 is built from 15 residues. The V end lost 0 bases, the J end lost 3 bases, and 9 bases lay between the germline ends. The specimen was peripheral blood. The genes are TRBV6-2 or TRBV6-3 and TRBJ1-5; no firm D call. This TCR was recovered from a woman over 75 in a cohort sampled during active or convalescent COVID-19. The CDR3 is CASSYSISTNQPQHF. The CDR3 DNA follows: TGTGCCAGCAGTTACTCGATCAGTACCAATCAGCCCCAGCATTTT.